The rows below give T cell receptor beta chains drawn from one sample of a study of T cells in localized non-small cell lung cancer. Repertoires were generated with immunoSEQ multiplex PCR, while TCRdb's copy carries only in-frame clones and drops some. Here the sample spans 35,000 to 45,000 clones, around 80% being singletons. The starting material was peripheral blood, obtained before any cancer treatment. All receptors derive from a male donor at least 60 years old with stage III squamous cell lung carcinoma. The CDR3 runs from the conserved cysteine through the conserved F or W. The order of the fields is V gene, D gene, J gene, CDR3 protein, CDR3 DNA. The D gene is left open where the match is weak.

TRBV5-5	-	TRBJ2-2	CASSLIGVASNTGELFF	TGTGCCAGCAGCTTGATAGGGGTAGCCTCGAACACCGGGGAGCTGTTTTTT
TRBV5-1	-	TRBJ1-2	CASRTGPRGGYTF	TGCGCCAGCAGAACGGGGCCTCGGGGAGGCTACACCTTC
TRBV5-4	TRBD1	TRBJ1-1	CASSLTGGSEAFF	TGTGCCAGCAGCTTAACAGGGGGCTCTGAAGCTTTCTTT
TRBV7-9	-	TRBJ2-3	CASSETRALTDTQYF	TGTGCCAGCAGCGAGACCCGGGCCCTCACAGATACGCAGTATTTT
TRBV30	-	TRBJ1-3	CAWNDRLRDTIYF	TGTGCCTGGAACGACAGGTTAAGGGACACCATATATTTT
TRBV7-2	-	TRBJ1-1	CASSPRALNTEAFF	TGTGCCAGCAGCCCTCGGGCGTTGAACACTGAAGCTTTCTTT
TRBV6-1	-	TRBJ1-1	CASSDSGRGWGGTEAFF	TGTGCCAGCAGTGATTCCGGGAGGGGATGGGGGGGCACTGAAGCTTTCTTT
TRBV6-5	-	TRBJ1-1	CASRGNPMNTEAFF	TGTGCCAGCAGAGGGAATCCGATGAACACTGAAGCTTTCTTT
TRBV19	TRBD1	TRBJ1-1	CASSYRGMNTEAFF	TGTGCCAGTAGTTACAGGGGTATGAACACTGAAGCTTTCTTT
TRBV6-1	-	TRBJ1-2	CASSERAGGEGYGYTF	TGTGCCAGCAGTGAGCGGGCGGGAGGGGAAGGATATGGCTACACCTTC
TRBV18	TRBD1	TRBJ1-1	CASSPPSTGDTEAFF	TGTGCCAGCTCACCCCCATCGACAGGGGACACTGAAGCTTTCTTT
TRBV28	-	TRBJ2-1	CASIPAQGSRNEQFF	TGTGCCAGCATTCCCGCGCAGGGCTCTCGGAATGAGCAGTTCTTC
TRBV5-4	-	TRBJ1-3	CASSRDNTGNTIYF	TGTGCCAGCAGCCGCGATAACACTGGAAACACCATATATTTT
TRBV2	-	TRBJ1-4	CASDEETATNEKLFF	TGTGCCAGCGATGAAGAGACAGCAACTAATGAAAAACTGTTTTTT
TRBV7-3	TRBD1	TRBJ1-3	CASSLWDRSSGNTIYF	TGTGCCAGCAGCTTATGGGACAGGAGCTCTGGAAACACCATATATTTT
TRBV15	-	TRBJ2-1	CATSRDSGLRIGEQFF	TGTGCCACCAGCAGAGATTCAGGACTAAGAATTGGTGAGCAGTTCTTC
TRBV19	-	TRBJ1-1	CASHVTGRNTEAFF	TGTGCCAGCCATGTGACAGGAAGGAACACTGAAGCTTTCTTT
TRBV11-2	-	TRBJ1-1	CASTSRGGLNTEAFF	TGTGCCAGCACCTCCCGTGGAGGTCTGAACACTGAAGCTTTCTTT
TRBV5-6	-	TRBJ1-2	CASSSRWDYGYTF	TGTGCCAGCAGCTCTCGTTGGGACTATGGCTACACCTTC
TRBV6-5	TRBD2	TRBJ2-2	CASRPGLASTGELFF	TGTGCCAGCAGACCTGGACTAGCGAGTACCGGGGAGCTGTTTTTT